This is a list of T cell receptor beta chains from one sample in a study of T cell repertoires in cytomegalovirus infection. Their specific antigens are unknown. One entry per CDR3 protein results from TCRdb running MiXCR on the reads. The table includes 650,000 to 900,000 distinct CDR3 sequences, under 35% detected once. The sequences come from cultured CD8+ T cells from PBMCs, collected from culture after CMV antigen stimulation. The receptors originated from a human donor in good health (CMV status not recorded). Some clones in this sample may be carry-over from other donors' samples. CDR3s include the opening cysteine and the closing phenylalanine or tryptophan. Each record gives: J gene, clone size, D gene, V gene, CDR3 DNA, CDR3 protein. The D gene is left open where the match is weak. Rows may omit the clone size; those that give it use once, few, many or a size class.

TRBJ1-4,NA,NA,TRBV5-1,TGCGCCAGCAGCTTTTTGGATGAAAAACTGTTTTTT,CASSFLDEKLFF
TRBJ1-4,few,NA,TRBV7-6,TGTGCCAGCAGCTTAGGGAGGACTGAAAAACTGTTTTTT,CASSLGRTEKLFF
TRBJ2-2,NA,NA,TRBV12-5,TGTGCTAGTGGTCCCGAGGGGCGGGGTCGTACCGGGGAGCTGTTTTTT,CASGPEGRGRTGELFF
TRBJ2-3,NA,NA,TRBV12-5,TGTGCTAGTGGTTTCACAACGGCCAATCCGGACGCAGATACGCAGTATTTT,CASGFTTANPDADTQYF
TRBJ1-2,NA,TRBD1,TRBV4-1,TGCGCCAGCAGCCACCTACCTCCGGGACAGGAGGATGGCTACACCTTC,CASSHLPPGQEDGYTF
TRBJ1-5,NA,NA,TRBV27,TGTGCCAGCAGTTTAATGAGGGGTCAGCCCCAGCATTTT,CASSLMRGQPQHF
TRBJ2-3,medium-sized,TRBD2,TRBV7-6,TGTGCCAGCAGCCCCCGGGGGGTAGCTAGCACAGATACGCAGTATTTT,CASSPRGVASTDTQYF
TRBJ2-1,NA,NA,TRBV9,TGTGCCAGCAGCGCCGGGGGGCGAATAAATGAGCAGTTCTTC,CASSAGGRINEQFF
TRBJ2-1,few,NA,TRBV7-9,TGTGCCGGTTTGACGGGACACACCTACAATGAGCAGTTCTTC,CAGLTGHTYNEQFF
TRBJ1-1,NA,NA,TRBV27,TGTGCCAGCGGGAATACCAAAGCTTTCTTT,CASGNTKAFF
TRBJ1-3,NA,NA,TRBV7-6,TGTGCCAGCAGCCAAGACAGCTTCTCTGGAAACACCATATATTTT,CASSQDSFSGNTIYF
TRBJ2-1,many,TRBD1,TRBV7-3,TGTGCCAGCAGCTCCGGGACAGGGGTTTCTGAGCAGTTCTTC,CASSSGTGVSEQFF
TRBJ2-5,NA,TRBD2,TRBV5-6,TGTGCCAGCAGCTTAGGACTAGCGGTAATAGTGCAAGAGACCCAGTACTTC,CASSLGLAVIVQETQYF
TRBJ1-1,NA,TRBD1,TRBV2,TGTGCCAGCGGAGCCCCGGGACAGTTGAACACTGAAGCTTTCTTT,CASGAPGQLNTEAFF
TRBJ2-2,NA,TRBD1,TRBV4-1,TGCGCCAGCAGCCCATACGGGCGACAGGGATTCACCGGGGAGCTGTTTTTT,CASSPYGRQGFTGELFF
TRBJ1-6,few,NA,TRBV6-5,TGTGCCAGCAGTTACTCGGAGGGTCCTAATTCACCCCTCCACTTT,CASSYSEGPNSPLHF
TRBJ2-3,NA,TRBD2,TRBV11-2,TGTGCCAGCAGCTTAAGGGTCGGGGGGAGCACAGATACGCAGTATTTT,CASSLRVGGSTDTQYF
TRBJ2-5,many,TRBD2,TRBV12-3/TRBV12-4,TGTGCCAGCAGTGGACTAGCGGGGATCCAAGAGACCCAGTACTTC,CASSGLAGIQETQYF
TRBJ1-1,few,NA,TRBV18,TGTGCCAGCTCATCTTTCAGGGTCGGAGACACTGAAGCTTTCTTT,CASSSFRVGDTEAFF
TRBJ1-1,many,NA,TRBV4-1,TGCGCCAGCAGCCAGAACCAGGAGAGGGAAGCTTTCTTT,CASSQNQEREAFF
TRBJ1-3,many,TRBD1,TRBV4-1,TGCGCCAGCAGCCACCCCCTGACAGGGGGCAACGGAAACACCATATATTTT,CASSHPLTGGNGNTIYF
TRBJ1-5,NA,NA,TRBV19,TGTGCCAGTAGTATAGATCCGGGACCTTCGAGGAATCAGCCCCAGCATTTT,CASSIDPGPSRNQPQHF
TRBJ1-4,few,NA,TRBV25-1,TGTGCCAGCCTTCAGGGTAAACTGTTTTTT,CASLQGKLFF
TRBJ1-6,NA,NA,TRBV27,TGTGCCAGCCAAGACGGGTATAATTCACCCCTCCACTTT,CASQDGYNSPLHF
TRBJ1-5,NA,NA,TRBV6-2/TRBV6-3,TGTGCCAGCAGTTACTTTTTGGGAGAGGGCAATCAGCCCCAGCATTTT,CASSYFLGEGNQPQHF
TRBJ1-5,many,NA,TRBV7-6,TGTGCCAGCAGCTTAGATGGCCGACAATATAGCAATCAGCCCCAGCATTTT,CASSLDGRQYSNQPQHF
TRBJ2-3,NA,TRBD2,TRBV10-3,TGTGCCATCAGTGATACACTTCCGACTAGCGGGGGGGTCCATACGCAGTATTTT,CAISDTLPTSGGVHTQYF
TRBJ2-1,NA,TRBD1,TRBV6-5,TGTGCCAGCAGCGAGAGACAGGGCGATGAGCAGTTCTTC,CASSERQGDEQFF
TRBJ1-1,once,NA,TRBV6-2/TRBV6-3,TGTGCCAGCTGGGGCGGGTACACTGAAGCTTTCTTT,CASWGGYTEAFF
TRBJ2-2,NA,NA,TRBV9,TGTGCCAGCAGCGTAGTGGGCAGGGAGAACACCGGGGAGCTGTTTTTT,CASSVVGRENTGELFF
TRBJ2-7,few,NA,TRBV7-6,TGTGCCAGCAGTACCCCCTGGGGCGGGCCCATCGGATCCTACGAGCAGTACTTC,CASSTPWGGPIGSYEQYF
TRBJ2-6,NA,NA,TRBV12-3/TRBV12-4,TGTGCCAGCAGTTTAACCCCCCGCACGGCTGGGGCCAACGTCCTGACTTTC,CASSLTPRTAGANVLTF
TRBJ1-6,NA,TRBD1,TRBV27,TGTGCCAGCAGTTTATTCTCGACAGGGGGCGATTCACCCCTCCACTTT,CASSLFSTGGDSPLHF
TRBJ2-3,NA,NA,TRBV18,TGTGCCAGCTCACCGAAGGGACTTAGCACAGATACGCAGTATTTT,CASSPKGLSTDTQYF
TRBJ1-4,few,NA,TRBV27,TGTGCCAGCAGTTTTTCAAGGGGCAGTGAAAAACTGTTTTTT,CASSFSRGSEKLFF
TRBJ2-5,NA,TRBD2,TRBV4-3,TGCGCCAGCAGCCAAGGGGAGGGGGAGACCCAGTACTTC,CASSQGEGETQYF
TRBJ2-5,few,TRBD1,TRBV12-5,TGTGCTAGTGGTTTTCGGACAGGGGGGTCCCAAGAGACCCAGTACTTC,CASGFRTGGSQETQYF
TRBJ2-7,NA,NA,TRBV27,TGTGCCAGCAGCTCAGCGGGTCTCCTCTACGAGCAGTACTTC,CASSSAGLLYEQYF
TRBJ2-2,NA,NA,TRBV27,TGTGCCAGCAGCCCTATCTCGGACTACTTAAACACCGGGGAGCTGTTTTTT,CASSPISDYLNTGELFF
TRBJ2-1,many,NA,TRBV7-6,TGTGCCAGCAGCTTAGGGGGACTCGGATACAATGAGCAGTTCTTC,CASSLGGLGYNEQFF
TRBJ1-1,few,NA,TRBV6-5,TGTGCCAGCAGCCTACAGGATGGGAACACTGAAGCTTTCTTT,CASSLQDGNTEAFF
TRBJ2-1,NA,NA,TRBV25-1,TGTGCCAGCAGGGACAGTGCCTTTAGGAACAATGAGCAGTTCTTC,CASRDSAFRNNEQFF
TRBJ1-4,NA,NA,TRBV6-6,TGTGCCAGCAGTCGAGCCCTAGGGGAAAAACTGTTTTTT,CASSRALGEKLFF
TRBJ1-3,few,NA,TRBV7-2,TGTGCCAGCAGCTCTTTTACTGGAAACACCATATATTTT,CASSSFTGNTIYF